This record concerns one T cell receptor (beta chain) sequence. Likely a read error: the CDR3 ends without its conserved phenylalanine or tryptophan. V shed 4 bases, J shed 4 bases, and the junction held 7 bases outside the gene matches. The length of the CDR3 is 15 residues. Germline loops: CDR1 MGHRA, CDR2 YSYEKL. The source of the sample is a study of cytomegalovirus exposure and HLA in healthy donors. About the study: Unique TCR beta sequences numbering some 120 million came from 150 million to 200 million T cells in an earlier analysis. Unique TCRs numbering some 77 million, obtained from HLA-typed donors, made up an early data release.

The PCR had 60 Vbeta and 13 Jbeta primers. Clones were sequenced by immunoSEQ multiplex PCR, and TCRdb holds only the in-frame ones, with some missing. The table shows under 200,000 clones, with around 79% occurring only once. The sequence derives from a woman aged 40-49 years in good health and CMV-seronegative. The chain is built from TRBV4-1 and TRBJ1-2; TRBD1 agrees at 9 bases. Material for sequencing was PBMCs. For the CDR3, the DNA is TGCGCCAGCAGCCGTATAGGACAGGGGTCCTATGGCTACACCCTC. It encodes CASSRIGQGSYGYTL.